Shown below are 32 T cell receptor beta chains from a single sample sequenced in a study of blood T cells in healthy people across ages. Primers used in a second PCR of roughly 7 to 12 cycles were a sample-barcoded 5' primer and a J-beta primer mix. TCRdb fed the 5' RACE reads into MiXCR, producing one record per CDR3 protein. The sample has roughly 2 million distinct CDR3 sequences; around half are singletons. The specimen was blood. The source of these receptors is a woman in her thirties or forties in good health.

The rearrangement joins TRBV5-4 to TRBJ1-4; D possibly corresponds to TRBD1 (5 bases). CDR1 and CDR2 from the germline V gene are SGHNT and YYREEE (reference sequence). Between the trimmed V and J ends, which lost 0 bases and 5 bases, there was a span of 14 bases. The CDR3 loop spans 16 amino acids. This chain's CDR3 is CASSLGQGRINEKLFF. The CDR3 nucleotides are TGTGCCAGCAGCTTGGGGCAGGGCCGGATCAATGAAAAACTGTTTTTT.

The table lists this clonotype with a few counts. The genes are TRBV7-2 and TRBJ2-4, with 12 nucleotides matching TRBD2. The germline gives CDR1 SGHTA, CDR2 FQGNSA. The CDR3 has 15 amino acids. The V gene end was trimmed by 5 bases and the J gene end by 3 bases; junction bases not matched to a gene: 2. CDR3 bases: TGTGCCAGCAGCCTGGGACTAGCGGGCAAAAACATTCAGTACTTC. It codes for CASSLGLAGKNIQYF. Variable domain in full (rest from reference TRBV7-2 and TRBJ2-4): GAGVSQSPSNKVTEKGKDVELRCDPISGHTALYWYRQSLGQGLEFLIYFQGNSAPDKSGLPSDRFSAERTGGSVSTLTIQRTQQEDSAVYLCASSLGLAGKNIQYFGAGTRLSVL.

This clonotype was recorded a few times. J is TRBJ1-6 and V is TRBV25-1, with 8 bases that match TRBD1. This CDR3 contains 14 residues. CDR1 and CDR2 (germline): MGHDK, SYGVNS. With 4 bases clipped from V and 8 bases from J, the junction kept 4 bases outside the gene matches. CDR3 in amino acids: CASSGQGLDSPLHF. CDR3 DNA sequence: TGTGCCAGCAGTGGACAGGGGCTGGATTCACCCCTCCACTTT.

This clonotype was seen once. The conserved phenylalanine or tryptophan normally closing the CDR3 is absent here, so this likely arose from a read error. V and J are TRBV29-1 and TRBJ2-3; 9 nucleotides align to TRBD2. Per the germline V gene, CDR1 is SQVTM and CDR2 is ANQGSEA. The CDR3 length is 13 residues. CDR3 sequence: CSSEGLAGSTQYL. In DNA form, the CDR3 reads TGCAGTTCGGAGGGTCTAGCGGGGAGCACGCAGTATTTG.

A few counts support this clonotype. The chain links TRBV28 to TRBJ2-7; 9 positions agree with TRBD1. Germline V gene lookup returns CDR1 MDHEN and CDR2 SYDVKM. The CDR3 loop spans 14 amino acids. V was clipped by 5 bases and J by 1 base; unmatched bases: 3. The CDR3 nucleotides are TGTGCCAGCAGTACAGGGGGCGCGTCCTACGAGCAGTACTTC. Translation: CASSTGGASYEQYF.

DNA for the CDR3: TGTGCCAGCAGTAAAACAGGGTTTAATGAAAAACTGTTTTTT. Encoded protein: CASSKTGFNEKLFF. This chain links TRBV11-2 with TRBJ1-4; perhaps TRBD1 as D (6 bases). Per germline, CDR1 SGHAT and CDR2 FQNNGV. This CDR3 has 14 amino acids. The V end lost 6 bases, the J end lost 4 bases, and 12 bases lay between the germline ends.

The chain employs TRBV24-1 and TRBJ2-1, with D possibly called TRBD1 or TRBD2 (5 bases each). Trimming stripped 7 bases from V and 10 bases from J, with 13 bases between. CDR3 length: 12 amino acids. Germline V lookup: CDR1 KGHDR, CDR2 SFDVKD. The CDR3 region has the DNA TGTGCCACCAGGATGGGCCGGGGCGAGCAGTTCTTC. It translates to CATRMGRGEQFF.

This clonotype was counted a few times. The chain combines TRBV10-3 with TRBJ2-5, with 11 bases lining up with TRBD2. The CDR3 covers 15 residues. Germline CDR1 is ENHRY and CDR2 is SYGVKD. The V and J ends lost 5 bases and 2 bases, in that order; junction bases with no gene match: 4. This chain's CDR3 is CAISYTSGGQETQYF. DNA for the CDR3: TGTGCCATCAGTTACACTAGCGGGGGACAAGAGACCCAGTACTTC.

The chain uses TRBV24-1 and TRBJ2-5; 10 nucleotides match TRBD2. The germline V gene has CDR1 KGHDR and CDR2 SFDVKD. With 5 bases clipped from V and 1 base from J, the junction kept 12 bases outside the gene matches. The CDR3 runs 18 residues. DNA for the CDR3: TGTGCCACCAGTGGGGGGGCGCCTAGCGGGGGATTCCAAGAGACCCAGTACTTC. Its translation: CATSGGAPSGGFQETQYF.

The rearrangement joins TRBV15 to TRBJ2-5, with TRBD1 matching 7 bases. Losses at the gene ends were 4 bases for V and 2 bases for J; bases not matched to a gene: 7. Germline CDR1 is LNHNV and CDR2 is YYDKDF (reference sequence). CDR3 length: 15 amino acids. CDR3 residues: CATSKLGQTQETQYF. CDR3 sequence (DNA): TGTGCCACCAGCAAACTGGGACAGACTCAAGAGACCCAGTACTTC.

The chain combines TRBV12-3 or TRBV12-4 with TRBJ2-3; 8 nucleotides line up with TRBD1. The junction had 4 bases not matched to a gene; V was cut back by 6 bases and J by 2 bases. There are 14 residues in the CDR3. CDR3 DNA sequence: TGTGCCAGCAGCAACAGGGGGGTCACAGATACGCAGTATTTT. Protein sequence: CASSNRGVTDTQYF.

V usage is TRBV5-6 and J usage is TRBJ2-3; 7 nucleotides agree with TRBD1. V shed 0 bases, J shed 5 bases, and the junction held 9 bases outside the gene matches. CDR1 is SGHDT and CDR2 is YYEEEE in the germline V gene. The CDR3 is made up of 16 amino acids. The CDR3 region is CASSLVFQGVLDTQYF. For the CDR3, the DNA is TGTGCCAGCAGCTTGGTCTTCCAGGGGGTGCTAGATACGCAGTATTTT.

This chain joins TRBV5-1 and TRBJ2-5; the D call may be TRBD1 or TRBD2 (5 bases each). Germline CDR1 is SGHRS and CDR2 is YFSETQ. The CDR3 is 15 amino acids. V lost 4 bases, J lost 1 base, and 14 bases lay in between. The CDR3 region has the DNA TGCGCCAGCAGCAAACGCCAGGGAGCCCAAGAGACCCAGTACTTC. Encoded protein: CASSKRQGAQETQYF.

This clonotype was observed a handful of times. The chain recombines TRBV7-2 with TRBJ2-7; maybe TRBD2 (5 bases). The J call could be wrong; TRBJ2-5 is a better fit for the DNA end. Germline V CDR1 and CDR2: SGHTA, FQGNSA. The CDR3 has 13 residues. The chain's CDR3 is CASSFDERGTQYF. CDR3 bases: TGTGCCAGCAGCTTTGACGAACGGGGGACCCAGTACTTC.

This clonotype has a handful of counts. The gene calls are TRBV6-2 or TRBV6-3 and TRBJ2-7; 8 bases agree with TRBD2. Trimming took 6 bases from V and 0 from J; bases not matched to a gene: 7. The CDR3 totals 15 residues. Per germline, CDR1 MNHEY and CDR2 SVGEGT. The DNA of the CDR3 is TGTGCCAGCAGCCCAGCGGGGGCAACCTCCTACGAGCAGTACTTC. The encoded protein is CASSPAGATSYEQYF.

For this clonotype: Compared with germline, one end of the junction differs, possibly owing to a read error. The chain carries TRBV7-3 and TRBJ2-3, with TRBD2 identical over 8 bases. There are 15 residues in the CDR3. Germline CDR1 is SGHTA and CDR2 is FQGTGA. CDR3 DNA: TGTGCCAGCAGCTTAACGGGACTAGGTTCAGATACGCTGTATTTT. Translating gives CASSLTGLGSDTLYF.

The rearrangement joins TRBV6-1 to TRBJ2-3; weak D call: TRBD1 (6 bases). Between the trimmed V and J ends, which lost 5 bases and 2 bases, there was a span of 17 bases. The germline CDR1 and CDR2 sequences are MNHNS and SASEGT. This CDR3 has 16 residues. The DNA of the CDR3 is TGTGCCAGCAGTACAGGCAAGGACAGAGACACAGATACGCAGTATTTT. Its protein product is CASSTGKDRDTDTQYF.

The rearrangement uses TRBV6-1 and TRBJ2-3, with D uncertain. Trimming removed 6 bases from V and 2 bases from J, with 18 bases in between. In germline, CDR1 is MNHNS, CDR2 SASEGT. The CDR3 consists of 16 residues. Here the CDR3 DNA reads TGTGCCAGCAGGACAATTCTGGGCGGAAACACAGATACGCAGTATTTT. It codes for CASRTILGGNTDTQYF.

The chain carries TRBV4-3 and TRBJ1-4, with 11 bases identical to TRBD1. The V and J ends lost 3 bases and 6 bases, in that order; junction bases with no gene match: 3. Germline V gives CDR1 LGHNA, CDR2 YSLEER. This CDR3 region has 15 residues. Here the CDR3 reads CASSHGQGAHEKLFF. The CDR3 nucleotides read TGCGCCAGCAGCCACGGACAGGGGGCTCATGAAAAACTGTTTTTT.

This clonotype was found a few times. The chain recombines TRBV21-1 with TRBJ2-7; the table's D call, TRBD1, has no DNA check behind it. With the DNA end fitting TRBJ2-5 better, the J assignment may be wrong. TRBV21-1 is described as a pseudogene. This CDR3 spans 14 amino acids. The DNA of the CDR3 is TGTGCCAGCAGCAAAGTTAGGGGTACGGAGACCCAGTACTTC. Encoded protein: CASSKVRGTETQYF.

This chain connects TRBV28 to TRBJ1-1, with 9 bases aligning to TRBD1. The CDR3 spans 17 residues. J lost 12 bases, V lost 4 bases, and 21 bases had no gene match. The germline gives CDR1 MDHEN, CDR2 SYDVKM. This CDR3 reads CASSSLLGQGKHVGTFF. CDR3 DNA: TGTGCCAGCAGTTCCCTATTGGGACAGGGTAAGCATGTTGGAACTTTCTTT.

CDR3 region: CASRGGPGSSYNSPLHF. CDR3 in DNA: TGTGCCAGCAGGGGTGGACCGGGTAGCTCCTATAATTCACCCCTCCACTTT. The chain is built from TRBV5-6 and TRBJ1-6; no reliable D call. The germline CDR1 and CDR2 sequences are SGHDT and YYEEEE. This CDR3 has 17 residues. The V gene lost 5 bases and the J gene lost 0 bases, with 15 bases spanning the gap.

This clonotype occurred a few times. This sequence joins TRBV20-1 and TRBJ2-7; a weak D match, TRBD1 (6 bases). This CDR3 is built from 13 residues. Germline CDR1 DFQATT, CDR2 SNEGSKA (reference sequence). V was shortened by 5 bases and J by 5 bases, with 16 bases between the two germline ends. The CDR3 here is CSARTAVLHEQYF. Written as DNA, the CDR3 is TGCAGTGCTCGGACAGCTGTCCTCCACGAGCAGTACTTC.

V is TRBV6-1 and J is TRBJ2-5, with a possible D match to TRBD1 (6 bases). Looked up from germline, CDR1 is MNHNS and CDR2 is SASEGT. The CDR3 totals 15 residues. The germline V and J ends were trimmed by 6 bases and 2 bases, with 16 bases remaining between them. The CDR3 sequence is CASRWGPGDQETQYF. The CDR3 DNA is TGTGCCAGCAGATGGGGGCCAGGGGATCAAGAGACCCAGTACTTC.

CDR3 loop: CASSSSVPRWGEETQYF. DNA of the CDR3: TGTGCCAGCAGTTCTTCCGTGCCACGGTGGGGAGAAGAGACCCAGTACTTC. The chain recombines TRBV27 with TRBJ2-5, with TRBD2 as a possible D gene (5 bases). V was shortened by 4 bases and J by 3 bases, with 21 bases between the two germline ends. Per the germline V gene, CDR1 is MNHEY and CDR2 is SMNVEV (reference sequence). CDR3 size: 17 residues.

J is TRBJ2-3 and V is TRBV29-1; 11 positions agree with TRBD1. This CDR3 region has 15 residues. In germline, CDR1 is SQVTM, CDR2 ANQGSEA. Trimming removed 3 bases from V and 4 bases from J; junction bases left unmatched: 6. This chain's CDR3 is CSVDPGQGVPDTQYF. The DNA of the CDR3 is TGCAGCGTTGATCCGGGACAGGGGGTTCCAGATACGCAGTATTTT.

Only one count was recorded for this clonotype. This chain links TRBV28 with TRBJ1-1; the match to TRBD1 covers 10 bases. V lost 6 bases to trimming and J lost 0 bases; unmatched junction nucleotides: 4. The length of the CDR3 is 15 residues. Germline V CDR1 and CDR2: MDHEN, SYDVKM. This CDR3 reads CASRRDRGVNTEAFF. In DNA form, the CDR3 reads TGTGCCAGCAGGCGGGACAGGGGAGTGAACACTGAAGCTTTCTTT.

The chain combines TRBV27 with TRBJ2-5; D might be TRBD2 (6 bases). This CDR3 region has 15 residues. CDR1 is MNHEY, CDR2 SMNVEV, per germline (reference sequence). Trimming took off 8 bases at V and 11 bases at J, with 27 bases between the two ends. The CDR3 loop is CASRQNAGLTNEQYF. In DNA form, the CDR3 reads TGTGCCAGCCGACAAAATGCGGGACTGACTAATGAGCAGTACTTC.

This chain connects TRBV6-5 to TRBJ2-7, with 7 positions matching TRBD2. This CDR3 has 13 residues. Losses at the gene ends were 8 bases for V and 3 bases for J; bases not matched to a gene: 7. The germline CDR1 and CDR2 sequences are MNHEY and SVGAGI. This chain's CDR3 is CASGIQRGYEQYF. CDR3 coding DNA: TGTGCCAGCGGTATCCAGCGGGGCTACGAGCAGTACTTC.

The table lists this clonotype with a few counts. The V call is TRBV20-1, the J call TRBJ2-3, with 10 bases lining up with TRBD2. Germline CDR1 and CDR2: DFQATT and SNEGSKA (reference sequence). V gave up 4 bases and J gave up 2 bases; unmatched junction bases: 6. The CDR3 has 15 amino acids. The CDR3 DNA reads TGCAGTGCTATGACTAGCGGGCGAGACACAGATACGCAGTATTTT. Protein sequence: CSAMTSGRDTDTQYF.

The chain carries TRBV12-3 or TRBV12-4 and TRBJ2-5; D possibly corresponds to TRBD1 (5 bases). The V end was cut by 2 bases, the J end by 0 bases, with 10 bases between. CDR3 size: 15 residues. CDR3 nucleotides: TGTGCCAGCAGTTTAAGGTCAGGGAACCAAGAGACCCAGTACTTC. Encoded protein: CASSLRSGNQETQYF.

V and J are TRBV5-1 and TRBJ2-5; TRBD1 matches at 10 bases. V lost 6 bases to trimming and J lost 4 bases; unmatched junction nucleotides: 6. The germline V gene has CDR1 SGHRS and CDR2 YFSETQ. The CDR3 sequence is 14 residues long. The CDR3: CASTSGTGVETQYF. The CDR3 DNA reads TGCGCCAGCACGTCCGGGACAGGGGTAGAGACCCAGTACTTC.